This T cell receptor (beta chain) was captured in a study of blood T cell repertoires in COVID-19. Germline V gene data show CDR1 as LGHDT and CDR2 as YNNKEL (reference sequence). The V and J ends lost 4 bases and 4 bases, in that order; junction bases with no gene match: 6. The CDR3 is 15 residues long. Profiling relied on immunoSEQ multiplex PCR, and the TCRdb table lists in-frame clones only, not all of them. The data hold roughly 320,000 clones, with 85% to 90% observed a single time. The receptor was derived from a young man who had recovered from COVID-19. The sequencing input was PBMCs or T cells enriched from blood (not recorded which). The chain has TRBV3-1 (or the pseudogene TRBV3-2) and TRBJ1-2, with 10 bases aligning to TRBD1. The DNA for the CDR3 is TGTGCCAGCAGCCCTGGGACAGGGGCCGGCTATGGCTACACCTTC. Translated, it gives CASSPGTGAGYGYTF.